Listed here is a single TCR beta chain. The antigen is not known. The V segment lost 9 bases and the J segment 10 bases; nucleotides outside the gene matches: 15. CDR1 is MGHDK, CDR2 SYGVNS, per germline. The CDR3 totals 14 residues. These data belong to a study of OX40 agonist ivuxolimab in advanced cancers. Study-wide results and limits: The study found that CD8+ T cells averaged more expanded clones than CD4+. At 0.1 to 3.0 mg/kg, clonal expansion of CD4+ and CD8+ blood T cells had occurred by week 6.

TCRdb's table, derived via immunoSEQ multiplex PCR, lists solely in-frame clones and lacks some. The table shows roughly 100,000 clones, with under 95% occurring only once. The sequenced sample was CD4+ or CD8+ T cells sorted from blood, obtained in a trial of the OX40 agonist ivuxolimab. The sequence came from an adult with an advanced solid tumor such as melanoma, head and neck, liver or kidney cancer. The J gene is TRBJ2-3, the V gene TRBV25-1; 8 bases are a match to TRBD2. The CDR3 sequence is CASTKAGVRSPQYF. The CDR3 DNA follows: TGTGCCAGTACTAAAGCGGGAGTCCGCTCGCCGCAGTATTTT.